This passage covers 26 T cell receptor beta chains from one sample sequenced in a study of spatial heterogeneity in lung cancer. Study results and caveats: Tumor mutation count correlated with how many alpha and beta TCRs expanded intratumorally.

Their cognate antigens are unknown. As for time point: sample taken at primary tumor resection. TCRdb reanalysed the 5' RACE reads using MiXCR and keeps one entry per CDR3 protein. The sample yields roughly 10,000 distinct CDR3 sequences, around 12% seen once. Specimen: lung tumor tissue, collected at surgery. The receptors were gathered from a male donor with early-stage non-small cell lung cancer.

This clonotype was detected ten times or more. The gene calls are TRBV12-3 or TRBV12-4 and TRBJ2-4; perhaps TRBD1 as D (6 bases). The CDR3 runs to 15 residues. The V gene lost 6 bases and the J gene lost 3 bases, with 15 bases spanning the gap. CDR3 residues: CASRASGVVKNIQYF. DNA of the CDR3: TGTGCCAGCAGAGCGTCAGGGGTGGTCAAAAACATTCAGTACTTC.

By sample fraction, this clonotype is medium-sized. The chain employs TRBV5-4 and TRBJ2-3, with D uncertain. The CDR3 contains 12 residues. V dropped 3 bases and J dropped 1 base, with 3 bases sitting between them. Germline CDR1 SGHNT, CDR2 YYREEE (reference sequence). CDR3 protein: CASSSRTDTQYF. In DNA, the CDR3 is TGTGCCAGCAGCTCGCGCACAGATACGCAGTATTTT.

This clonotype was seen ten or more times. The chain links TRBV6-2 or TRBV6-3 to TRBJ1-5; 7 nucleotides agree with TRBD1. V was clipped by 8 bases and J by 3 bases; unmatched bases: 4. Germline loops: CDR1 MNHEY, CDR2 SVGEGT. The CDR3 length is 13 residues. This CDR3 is CASQDRNNQPQHF. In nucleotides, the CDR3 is TGTGCCAGCCAGGACAGGAACAATCAGCCCCAGCATTTT.

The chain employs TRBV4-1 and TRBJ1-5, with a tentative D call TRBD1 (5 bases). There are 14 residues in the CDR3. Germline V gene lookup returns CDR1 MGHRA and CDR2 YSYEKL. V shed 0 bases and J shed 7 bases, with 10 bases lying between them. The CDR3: CASSQEWDGQPQHF. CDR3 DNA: TGCGCCAGCAGCCAAGAGTGGGACGGCCAGCCCCAGCATTTT.

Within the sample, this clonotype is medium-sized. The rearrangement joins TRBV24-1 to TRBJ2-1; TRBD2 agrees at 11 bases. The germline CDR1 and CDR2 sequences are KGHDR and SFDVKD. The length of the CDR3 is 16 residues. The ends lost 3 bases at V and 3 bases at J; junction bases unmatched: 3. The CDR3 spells CATSDVGLADYNEQFF. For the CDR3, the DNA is TGTGCCACCAGTGATGTGGGACTAGCGGACTACAATGAGCAGTTCTTC.

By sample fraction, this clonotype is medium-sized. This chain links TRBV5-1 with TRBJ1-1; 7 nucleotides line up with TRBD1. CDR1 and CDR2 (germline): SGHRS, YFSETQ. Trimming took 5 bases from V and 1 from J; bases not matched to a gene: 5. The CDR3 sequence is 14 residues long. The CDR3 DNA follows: TGCGCCAGCAGTTCCACAGGGGCGAACACTGAAGCTTTCTTT. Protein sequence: CASSSTGANTEAFF.

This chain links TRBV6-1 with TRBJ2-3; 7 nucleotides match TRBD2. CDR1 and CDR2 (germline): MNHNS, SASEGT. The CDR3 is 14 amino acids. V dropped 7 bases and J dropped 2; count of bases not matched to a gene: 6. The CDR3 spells CASTGGGFTDTQYF. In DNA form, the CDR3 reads TGTGCCAGCACTGGGGGGGGGTTCACAGATACGCAGTATTTT.

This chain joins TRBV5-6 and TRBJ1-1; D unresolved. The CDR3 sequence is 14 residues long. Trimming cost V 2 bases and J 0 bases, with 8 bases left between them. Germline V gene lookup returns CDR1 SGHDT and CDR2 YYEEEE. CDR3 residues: CASSFYGLNTEAFF. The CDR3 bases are TGTGCCAGCAGCTTTTACGGCTTGAACACTGAAGCTTTCTTT.

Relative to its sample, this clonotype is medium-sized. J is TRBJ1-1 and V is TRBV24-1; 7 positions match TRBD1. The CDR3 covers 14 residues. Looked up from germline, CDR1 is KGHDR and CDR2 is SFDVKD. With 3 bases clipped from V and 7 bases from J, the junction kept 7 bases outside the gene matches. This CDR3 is CATSDAGQESEAFF. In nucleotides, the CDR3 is TGTGCCACCAGTGATGCAGGACAGGAAAGTGAAGCTTTCTTT.

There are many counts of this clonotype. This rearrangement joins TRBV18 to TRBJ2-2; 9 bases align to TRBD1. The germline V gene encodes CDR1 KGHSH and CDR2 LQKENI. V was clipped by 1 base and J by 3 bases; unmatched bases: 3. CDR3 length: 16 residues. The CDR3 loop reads CASSPLGTGYTGELFF. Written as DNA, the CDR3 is TGTGCCAGCTCACCACTTGGGACAGGGTACACCGGGGAGCTGTTTTTT.

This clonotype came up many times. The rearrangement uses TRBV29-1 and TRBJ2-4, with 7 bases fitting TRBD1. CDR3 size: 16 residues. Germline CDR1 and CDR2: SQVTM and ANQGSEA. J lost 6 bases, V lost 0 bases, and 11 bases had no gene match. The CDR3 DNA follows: TGCAGCGTTGAAGAGCAACAGGGGATTGATGGAAACATTCAGTACTTC. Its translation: CSVEEQQGIDGNIQYF.

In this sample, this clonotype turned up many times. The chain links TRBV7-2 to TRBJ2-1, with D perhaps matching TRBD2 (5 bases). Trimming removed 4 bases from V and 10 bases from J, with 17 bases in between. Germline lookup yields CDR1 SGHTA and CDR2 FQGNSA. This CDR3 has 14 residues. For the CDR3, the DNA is TGTGCCAGCAGCTCGCGGGCCCCCGACGGAGAGCAGTTCTTC. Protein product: CASSSRAPDGEQFF.

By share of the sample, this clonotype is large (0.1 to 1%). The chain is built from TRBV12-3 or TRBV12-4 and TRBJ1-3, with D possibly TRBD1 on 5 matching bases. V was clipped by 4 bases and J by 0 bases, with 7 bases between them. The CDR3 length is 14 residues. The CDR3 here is CASSYQGSGNTIYF. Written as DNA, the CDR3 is TGTGCCAGCAGTTACCAGGGCTCTGGAAACACCATATATTTT.

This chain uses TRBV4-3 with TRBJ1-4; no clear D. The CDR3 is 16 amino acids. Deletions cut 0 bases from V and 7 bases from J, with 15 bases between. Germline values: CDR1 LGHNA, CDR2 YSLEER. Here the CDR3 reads CASSQDTSAYAEKLFF. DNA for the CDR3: TGCGCCAGCAGCCAAGATACGTCAGCCTACGCTGAAAAACTGTTTTTT.

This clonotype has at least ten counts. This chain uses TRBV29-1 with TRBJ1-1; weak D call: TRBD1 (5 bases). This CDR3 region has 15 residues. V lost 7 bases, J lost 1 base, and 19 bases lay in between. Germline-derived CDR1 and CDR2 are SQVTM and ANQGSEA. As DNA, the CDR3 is TGCAGCGCTGCTGGGGCAGGGAAGGGGAACACTGAAGCTTTCTTT. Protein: CSAAGAGKGNTEAFF.

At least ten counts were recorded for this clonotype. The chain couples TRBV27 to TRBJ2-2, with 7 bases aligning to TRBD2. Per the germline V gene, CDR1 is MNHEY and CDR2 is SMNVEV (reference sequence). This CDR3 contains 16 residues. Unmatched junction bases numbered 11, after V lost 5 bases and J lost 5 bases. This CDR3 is CASSLRGSGLTGELFF. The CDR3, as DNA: TGTGCCAGCAGTCTTCGTGGTAGCGGGTTGACCGGGGAGCTGTTTTTT.

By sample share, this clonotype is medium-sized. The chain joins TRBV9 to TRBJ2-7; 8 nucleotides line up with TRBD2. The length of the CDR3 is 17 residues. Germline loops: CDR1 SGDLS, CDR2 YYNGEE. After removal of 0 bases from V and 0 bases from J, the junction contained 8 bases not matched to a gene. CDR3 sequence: CASSVGITGGSSYEQYF. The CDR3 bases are TGTGCCAGCAGCGTAGGAATAACGGGAGGGAGCTCCTACGAGCAGTACTTC.

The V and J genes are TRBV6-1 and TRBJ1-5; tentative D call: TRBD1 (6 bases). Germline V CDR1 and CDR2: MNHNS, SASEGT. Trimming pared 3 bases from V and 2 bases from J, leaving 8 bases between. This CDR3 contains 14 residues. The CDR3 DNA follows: TGTGCCAGCAGTGATGGGGGCGGCAATCAGCCCCAGCATTTT. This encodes CASSDGGGNQPQHF.

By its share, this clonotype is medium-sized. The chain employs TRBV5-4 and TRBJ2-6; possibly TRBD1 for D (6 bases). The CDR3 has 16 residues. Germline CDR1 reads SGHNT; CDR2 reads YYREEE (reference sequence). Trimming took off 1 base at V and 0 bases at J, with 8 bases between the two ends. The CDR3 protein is CASSLTGSSGANVLTF. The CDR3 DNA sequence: TGTGCCAGCAGCTTGACAGGGAGCTCTGGGGCCAACGTCCTGACTTTC.

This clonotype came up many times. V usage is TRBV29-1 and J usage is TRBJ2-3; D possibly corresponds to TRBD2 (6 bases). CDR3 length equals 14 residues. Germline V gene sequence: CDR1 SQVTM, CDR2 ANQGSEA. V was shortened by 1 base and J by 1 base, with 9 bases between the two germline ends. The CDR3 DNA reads TGCAGCGTTGAAGGCGAGCGGGGCACAGATACGCAGTATTTT. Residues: CSVEGERGTDTQYF.

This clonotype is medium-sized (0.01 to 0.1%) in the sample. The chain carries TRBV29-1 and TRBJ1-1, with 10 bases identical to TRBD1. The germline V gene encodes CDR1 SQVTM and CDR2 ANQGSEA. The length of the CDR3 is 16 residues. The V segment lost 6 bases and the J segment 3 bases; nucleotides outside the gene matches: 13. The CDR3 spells CSVQGQGGVWDTEAFF. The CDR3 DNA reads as TGCAGCGTGCAAGGACAGGGGGGAGTTTGGGACACTGAAGCTTTCTTT.

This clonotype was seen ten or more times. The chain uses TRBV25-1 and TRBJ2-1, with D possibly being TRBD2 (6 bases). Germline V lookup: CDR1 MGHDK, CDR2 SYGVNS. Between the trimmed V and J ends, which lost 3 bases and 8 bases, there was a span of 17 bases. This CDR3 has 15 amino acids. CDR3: CASSDGSGPFDEQFF. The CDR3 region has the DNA TGTGCCAGCAGTGATGGTAGCGGCCCCTTCGATGAGCAGTTCTTC.

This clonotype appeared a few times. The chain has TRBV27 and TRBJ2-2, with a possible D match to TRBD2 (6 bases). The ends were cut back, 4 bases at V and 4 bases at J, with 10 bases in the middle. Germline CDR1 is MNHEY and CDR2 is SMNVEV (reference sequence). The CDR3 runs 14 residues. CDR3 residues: CASSSGLTTGELFF. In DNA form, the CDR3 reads TGTGCCAGCAGTTCTGGACTAACCACCGGGGAGCTGTTTTTT.

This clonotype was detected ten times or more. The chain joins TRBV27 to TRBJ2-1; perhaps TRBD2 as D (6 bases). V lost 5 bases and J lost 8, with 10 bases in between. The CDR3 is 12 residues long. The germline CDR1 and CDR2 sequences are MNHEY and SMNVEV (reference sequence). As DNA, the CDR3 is TGTGCCAGCAGTATGGGGGGAGATGAGCAGTTCTTC. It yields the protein CASSMGGDEQFF.

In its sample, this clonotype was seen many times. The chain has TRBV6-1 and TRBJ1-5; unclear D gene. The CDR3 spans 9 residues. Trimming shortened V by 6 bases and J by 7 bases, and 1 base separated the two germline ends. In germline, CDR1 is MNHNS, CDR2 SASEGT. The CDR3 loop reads CASSQPQHF. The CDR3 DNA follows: TGTGCCAGCAGCCAGCCCCAGCATTTT.

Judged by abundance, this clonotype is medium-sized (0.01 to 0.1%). For the CDR3, the DNA is TGTGCCAGCAGCCCGCGACTAGCGGGAAGGGTCTACAATGAGCAGTTCTTC. Translated: CASSPRLAGRVYNEQFF. This chain connects TRBV11-3 to TRBJ2-1, with TRBD2 matching 11 bases. Per the germline V gene, CDR1 is SGHNT and CDR2 is YENEEA. The CDR3 has 17 amino acids. Unmatched junction bases numbered 9, after V lost 5 bases and J lost 3 bases.